The 19 T cell receptor beta chains below all came from one sample that was sequenced in a study of blood T cell repertoires in COVID-19. Using immunoSEQ multiplex PCR, the repertoire was profiled, and TCRdb retains in-frame clones only, with some absent. The sample has under 200,000 clones, about 85% seen once. Sequenced sample: peripheral blood. All receptors come from a man between 70 and 80 years old with active or convalescent COVID-19.

CDR3 nucleotides: TGCGCCAGCAGTGAGGGAGGGATTGGCACAGATACGCAGTATTTT. This encodes CASSEGGIGTDTQYF. The V and J genes are TRBV10-1 and TRBJ2-3; D might be TRBD2 (6 bases). Trimming took off 2 bases at V and 1 base at J, with 10 bases between the two ends. This CDR3 spans 15 amino acids. CDR1 and CDR2 from the germline V gene are WNHNN and SYGVQD (reference sequence).

The rearrangement uses TRBV7-2 and TRBJ2-7; 8 bases map to TRBD1. The CDR3 consists of 14 residues. Germline CDR1 SGHTA, CDR2 FQGNSA. With 5 bases clipped from V and 5 bases from J, the junction kept 8 bases outside the gene matches. CDR3 sequence (DNA): TGTGCCAGCAGCCCACAAGGACAGGGTAACGAGCAGTACTTC. Translation gives CASSPQGQGNEQYF.

V and J are TRBV24-1 and TRBJ2-3, with D possibly matching TRBD2 (7 bases). This CDR3 is built from 16 residues. Germline assignment: CDR1 KGHDR and CDR2 SFDVKD. Trimming took off 4 bases at V and 2 bases at J, with 15 bases between the two ends. This chain's CDR3 is CATSDGPGGLTDTQYF. Written as DNA, the CDR3 is TGTGCCACCAGTGACGGTCCGGGGGGCCTCACAGATACGCAGTATTTT.

This chain links TRBV5-1 with TRBJ2-3, with 7 bases aligning to TRBD1. CDR1 is SGHRS and CDR2 is YFSETQ in the germline V gene. The CDR3 runs 15 residues. V trimming: 0 bases; J trimming: 2 bases; junction bases outside the gene matches: 3. In DNA form, the CDR3 reads TGCGCCAGCAGCTTGGACAGGGGAATCACAGATACGCAGTATTTT. Its translation is CASSLDRGITDTQYF.

The V and J genes are TRBV18 and TRBJ1-4; D is perhaps TRBD1 (6 bases). Trimming removed 5 bases at V and 7 bases at J, with 11 bases between. CDR1 and CDR2 from the germline V gene are KGHSH and LQKENI. The CDR3 loop spans 13 amino acids. The CDR3 loop is CASSYGGAEKLFF. The CDR3 DNA sequence: TGTGCCAGCTCATACGGGGGGGCTGAAAAACTGTTTTTT.

V usage is TRBV28 and J usage is TRBJ1-3, with D possibly being TRBD1 (5 bases). V was clipped by 3 bases and J by 4 bases, with 16 bases between them. This CDR3 is 16 amino acids long. Germline-derived CDR1 and CDR2 are MDHEN and SYDVKM. CDR3 in DNA: TGTGCCAGCAGTTTTATGTCTGCAGGGTTCGGAAACACCATATATTTT. Its translation is CASSFMSAGFGNTIYF.

This chain uses TRBV5-6 with TRBJ2-7; 7 bases align to TRBD1. Losses at the gene ends were 2 bases for V and 4 bases for J; bases not matched to a gene: 15. Germline values: CDR1 SGHDT, CDR2 YYEEEE. The CDR3 consists of 17 residues. The CDR3 loop reads CASSFTGAQSLSYEQYF. For the CDR3, the DNA is TGTGCCAGCAGCTTTACAGGGGCGCAAAGCCTCTCGTACGAGCAGTACTTC. Drawing the rest from reference TRBV5-6 and TRBJ2-7, the complete variable domain is DAGVTQSPTHLIKTRGQQVTLRCSPKSGHDTVSWYQQALGQGPQFIFQYYEEEERQRGNFPDRFSGHQFPNYSSELNVNALLLGDSALYLCASSFTGAQSLSYEQYFGPGTRLTVT.

The CDR3 sequence is CASSPGEQPQHF. CDR3 DNA sequence: TGTGCCAGCTCACCAGGAGAACAGCCCCAGCATTTT. The J gene is TRBJ1-5, the V gene TRBV18, with D hard to call. The ends were cut back, 2 bases at V and 7 bases at J, with 6 bases in the middle. The CDR3 loop spans 12 amino acids. Germline V gene data show CDR1 as KGHSH and CDR2 as LQKENI.

V usage is TRBV5-4 and J usage is TRBJ2-5, with D perhaps matching TRBD1 (5 bases). Looked up from germline, CDR1 is SGHNT and CDR2 is YYREEE (reference sequence). The CDR3 is made up of 13 amino acids. Trimming removed 3 bases at V and 1 base at J, with 7 bases between. The CDR3 loop reads CASSSDTQETQYF. The CDR3 coding sequence is TGTGCCAGCAGCTCGGACACCCAAGAGACCCAGTACTTC.

V is TRBV28 and J is TRBJ1-6; 9 bases map to TRBD1. V lost 6 bases and J lost 9; bases outside the gene matches: 9. The V gene's germline CDR1 is MDHEN and CDR2 SYDVKM. The CDR3 length is 15 residues. The DNA of the CDR3 is TGTGCCAGCAGAGCCTGGGGACAGGGATCTTCACCCCTCCACTTT. Protein product: CASRAWGQGSSPLHF.

This clone was seen just once. The chain carries TRBV3-1 (or the pseudogene TRBV3-2) and TRBJ1-6; D ambiguous. V lost 0 bases and J 6 bases, leaving 12 bases between the germline ends. The CDR3 loop spans 16 amino acids. Germline lookup yields CDR1 LGHDT and CDR2 YNNKEL (reference sequence). For the CDR3, the DNA is TGTGCCAGCAGCCAAGATTCAGTCAGAGGTAATTCACCCCTCCACTTT. Its protein product is CASSQDSVRGNSPLHF.

The chain has TRBV6-2 or TRBV6-3 and TRBJ2-3, with 10 bases fitting TRBD2. The CDR3 is 16 residues long. V lost 2 bases to trimming and J lost 2 bases; unmatched junction nucleotides: 4. CDR1 and CDR2 from the germline V gene are MNHEY and SVGEGT. The CDR3 loop is CASSYPLAGVTDTQYF. The CDR3 DNA follows: TGTGCCAGCAGTTACCCGCTAGCGGGAGTCACAGATACGCAGTATTTT.

The rearrangement joins TRBV4-3 to TRBJ2-4; 9 bases align to TRBD2. Germline-derived CDR1 and CDR2 are LGHNA and YSLEER. The junction had 5 bases not matched to a gene; V was cut back by 0 bases and J by 11 bases. This CDR3 comprises 14 residues. The chain's CDR3 is CASSQDVAGGVQYF. The CDR3 DNA follows: TGCGCCAGCAGCCAAGATGTGGCGGGGGGGGTTCAGTACTTC.

In its sample, this clone was seen once. An end of the junction differs from the germline gene, which may be a read error. CDR3 sequence (DNA): TGCGCCAGCAGTTTGGACCCTACCGGGCAGCCCCAGCATTTT. The encoded protein is CASSLDPTGQPQHF. The chain uses TRBV5-1 and TRBJ1-5; D not resolved. Germline V gene data show CDR1 as SGHRS and CDR2 as YFSETQ. CDR3 length: 14 amino acids.

The chain is built from TRBV28 and TRBJ1-5, with 9 positions matching TRBD1. V shed 2 bases and J 7 bases; nucleotides not matched to a gene: 6. The CDR3 is 15 residues long. From germline, CDR1 is MDHEN and CDR2 SYDVKM. CDR3 nucleotides: TGTGCCAGCAGTTTACGGGGGGGACAGGGACAGCCCCAGCATTTT. Protein: CASSLRGGQGQPQHF.

V gene TRBV3-1 (or the pseudogene TRBV3-2) combines with J gene TRBJ2-6; 9 bases map to TRBD2. With V trimmed by 2 bases and J by 4 bases, 9 bases remained unmatched. The CDR3 length is 18 residues. The germline gives CDR1 LGHDT, CDR2 YNNKEL (reference sequence). CDR3: CASSQWGSGSGGANVLTF. The CDR3 nucleotides read TGTGCCAGCAGCCAATGGGGTAGCGGGAGTGGAGGGGCCAACGTCCTGACTTTC.

V is TRBV7-8 and J is TRBJ2-3; no definite D call. Germline assignment: CDR1 SGHVS and CDR2 FQNEAQ. The CDR3 length is 12 residues. Trimming cost V 5 bases and J 7 bases, with 10 bases left between them. The CDR3 loop reads CASSPGRNTQYF. The CDR3 DNA reads as TGTGCCAGCAGCCCAGGAAGGAATACGCAGTATTTT.

The rearrangement uses TRBV6-5 and TRBJ1-4; maybe TRBD1 (5 bases). In germline, CDR1 is MNHEY, CDR2 SVGAGI. Trimming stripped 1 base from V and 8 bases from J, with 11 bases between. The CDR3 covers 14 residues. CDR3 in amino acids: CASSYLKTVEKLFF. CDR3 nucleotide sequence: TGTGCCAGCAGTTACTTAAAGACAGTAGAAAAACTGTTTTTT.

The V gene is TRBV6-2 or TRBV6-3, the J gene TRBJ1-2; D remains ambiguous. V lost 7 bases and J 0 bases, leaving 21 bases between the germline ends. CDR1 and CDR2 from the germline V gene are MNHEY and SVGEGT. CDR3 length: 17 residues. CDR3 bases: TGTGCCAGCAACCCGTATCGCGGCCGATACACTAACTATGGCTACACCTTC. Protein sequence: CASNPYRGRYTNYGYTF.